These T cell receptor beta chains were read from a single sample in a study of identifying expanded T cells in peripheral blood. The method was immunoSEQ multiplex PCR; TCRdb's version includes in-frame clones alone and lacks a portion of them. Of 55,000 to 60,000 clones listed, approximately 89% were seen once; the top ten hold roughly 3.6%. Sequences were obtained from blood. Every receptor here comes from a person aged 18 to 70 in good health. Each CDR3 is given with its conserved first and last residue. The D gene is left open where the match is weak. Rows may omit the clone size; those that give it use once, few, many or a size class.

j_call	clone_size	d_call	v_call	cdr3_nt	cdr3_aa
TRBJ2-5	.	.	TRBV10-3	TGTGCCATCAGTGAGTATCCCGGCGCGAGGGAGACCCAGTACTTC	CAISEYPGARETQYF
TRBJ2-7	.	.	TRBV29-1	TGCAGCGGACGTACAGGGGACTTACCATACGAGCAGTACTTC	CSGRTGDLPYEQYF
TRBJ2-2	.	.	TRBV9	TGTGCCAGCAGCGTGGGGAACACCGGGGAGCTGTTTTTT	CASSVGNTGELFF
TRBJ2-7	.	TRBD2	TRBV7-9	TGTGCCAGCAGCCCGAAGGAGGGAGGGCAATACGAGCAGTACTTC	CASSPKEGGQYEQYF
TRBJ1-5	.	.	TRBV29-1	TGCAGCGTTGTCTGGGGGAATAATCAGCCCCAGCATTTT	CSVVWGNNQPQHF
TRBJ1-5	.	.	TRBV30	TGTGCCTGGAGTTTTCGGGGGGATCAGCCCCAGCATTTT	CAWSFRGDQPQHF
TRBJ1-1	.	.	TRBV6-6	TGTGCCAGCAGTTACGGGACTCTGGTCGCTGAAGCTTTCTTT	CASSYGTLVAEAFF
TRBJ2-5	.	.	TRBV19	TGTGCCAGTAGTACCCAGGATGGAGAGACCCAGTACTTC	CASSTQDGETQYF
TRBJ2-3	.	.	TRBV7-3	TGTGCCAGCAGCCTGGGGGCTACGCAGTATTTT	CASSLGATQYF
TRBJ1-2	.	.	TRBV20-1	TGCAGTGCTAGAGCCCCCGGTGGCTACACCTTC	CSARAPGGYTF
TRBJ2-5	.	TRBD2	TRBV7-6	TGTGCCAGCAGCTCCCCCGGGGGGCTAGCGGGGGAACAAGAGACCCAGTACTTC	CASSSPGGLAGEQETQYF
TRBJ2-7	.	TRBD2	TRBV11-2	TGTGCCAGCAGCCTCTCTCTTAGCGGGGCCTACGAGCAGTACTTC	CASSLSLSGAYEQYF
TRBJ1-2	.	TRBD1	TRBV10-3	TGTGCCATCAAGGGGGGTGACAGGGGTGGCTATGGCTACACCTTC	CAIKGGDRGGYGYTF
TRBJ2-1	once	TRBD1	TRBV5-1	TGCGCCAGCAGCCCCGGGACAGGTGTCCATGAGCAGTTCTTC	CASSPGTGVHEQFF
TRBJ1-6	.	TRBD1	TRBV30	TGTGCCTGTAAAACCGGGACAGGGGGGAATTCACCCCTCCACTTT	CACKTGTGGNSPLHF
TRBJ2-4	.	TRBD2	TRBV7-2	TGTGCCAGCAGCTTCGGGGGAGGGGACATTCAGTACTTC	CASSFGGGDIQYF
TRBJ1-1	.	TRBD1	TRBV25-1	TGTGCCAGTCAGGACAGGCTCACTGAAGCTTTCTTT	CASQDRLTEAFF
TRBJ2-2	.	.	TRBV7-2	TGTGCCAGCAGCTTAGATTTCACCGGGGAGCTGTTTTTT	CASSLDFTGELFF
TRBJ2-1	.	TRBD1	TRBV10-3	TGTGCCATCAGTGAGTCGATTGGGACAGGATCCGACAATGAGCAGTTCTTC	CAISESIGTGSDNEQFF
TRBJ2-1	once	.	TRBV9	TGTGCCAGCAGCGCGGTAACAGAGTACAATGAGCAGTTCTTC	CASSAVTEYNEQFF
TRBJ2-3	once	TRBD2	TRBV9	TGTGCCAGCAGCGTTCCTCTAGCGGGAGGGATCACAGATACGCAGTATTTT	CASSVPLAGGITDTQYF
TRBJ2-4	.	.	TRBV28	TGTGCCAGCAGTCCGCCGGGATACTTAGCCAAAAACATTCAGTACTTC	CASSPPGYLAKNIQYF
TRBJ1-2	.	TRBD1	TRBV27	TGTGCCAGCAGTTTTAGTGAGGGGGCCCACTACACCTTC	CASSFSEGAHYTF
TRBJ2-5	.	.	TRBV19	TGTGCCAGTAGTATAACGTCTGCGGGGGCAGAGACCCAGTACTTC	CASSITSAGAETQYF
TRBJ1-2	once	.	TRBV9	TGTGCCAGCAGTGTCCCGGGACCATACACCTTC	CASSVPGPYTF